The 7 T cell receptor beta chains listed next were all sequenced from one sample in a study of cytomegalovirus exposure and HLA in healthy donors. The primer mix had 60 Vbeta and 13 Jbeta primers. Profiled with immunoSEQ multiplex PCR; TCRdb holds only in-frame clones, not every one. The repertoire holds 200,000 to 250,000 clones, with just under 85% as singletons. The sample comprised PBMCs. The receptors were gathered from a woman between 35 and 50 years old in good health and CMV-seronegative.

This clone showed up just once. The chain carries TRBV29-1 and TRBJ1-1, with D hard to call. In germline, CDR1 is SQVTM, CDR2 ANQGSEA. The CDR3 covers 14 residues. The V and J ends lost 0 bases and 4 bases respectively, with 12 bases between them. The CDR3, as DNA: TGCAGCGTTGAAGATCTATTGCCGGGCACTGAAGCTTTCTTT. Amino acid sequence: CSVEDLLPGTEAFF.

CDR3 amino acids: CASSTGEQGTEAFF. CDR3 bases: TGTGCCAGTAGTACAGGAGAACAGGGCACTGAAGCTTTCTTT. V gene TRBV19 combines with J gene TRBJ1-1, with a possible D match to TRBD1 (6 bases). This CDR3 has 14 amino acids. CDR1 LNHDA and CDR2 SQIVND come from the germline V gene (reference sequence). Trimming left V 4 bases short and J 4 bases short, with 13 bases between.

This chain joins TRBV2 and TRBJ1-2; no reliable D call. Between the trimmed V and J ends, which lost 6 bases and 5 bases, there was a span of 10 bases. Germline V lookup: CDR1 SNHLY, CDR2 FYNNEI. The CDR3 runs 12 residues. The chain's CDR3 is CASRLTGYGYTF. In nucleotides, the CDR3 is TGTGCCAGCAGACTCACGGGGTATGGCTACACCTTC.

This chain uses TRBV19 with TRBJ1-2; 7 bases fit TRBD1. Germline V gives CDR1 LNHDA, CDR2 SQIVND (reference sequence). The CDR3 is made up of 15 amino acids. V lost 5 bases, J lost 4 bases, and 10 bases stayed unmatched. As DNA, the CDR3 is TGTGCCAGTAGTCCCCAGGGACAGTCTGGCTATGGCTACACCTTC. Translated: CASSPQGQSGYGYTF.

The CDR3 bases are TGTGCCAGCAGCTCAGGGGCGGGCGGCTACACCTTC. It encodes CASSSGAGGYTF. The chain has TRBV5-5 and TRBJ1-2, with a weak D call TRBD1 (6 bases). The V gene lost 3 bases and the J gene lost 8 bases, with 11 bases spanning the gap. The CDR3 sequence is 12 residues long. CDR1 SGHKS and CDR2 YYEKEE come from the germline V gene (reference sequence).

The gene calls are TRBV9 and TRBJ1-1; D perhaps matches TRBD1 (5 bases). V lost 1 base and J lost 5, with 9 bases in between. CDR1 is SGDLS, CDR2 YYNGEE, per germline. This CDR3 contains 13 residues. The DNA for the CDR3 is TGTGCCAGCAGCGTATCGGGGGTGACTGAAGCTTTCTTT. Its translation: CASSVSGVTEAFF.

CDR3 coding DNA: TGTGCCAGTAACGGGAGGAGGAGCAATCAGCCCCAGCATTTT. This codes for CASNGRRSNQPQHF. J is TRBJ1-5 and V is TRBV19; D remains ambiguous. V lost 7 bases, J lost 1 base, and 11 bases lay in between. The CDR3 has 14 amino acids. Germline assignment: CDR1 LNHDA and CDR2 SQIVND (reference sequence).